This is a list of T cell receptor beta chains from one sample in a study of cytomegalovirus exposure and HLA in healthy donors. Assay: immunoSEQ multiplex PCR; the TCRdb copy retains only in-frame clones and omits some. The table records about 130,000 clones, around 70% of them present only once. The sequenced sample consisted of PBMCs. These receptor sequences come from a woman aged 55 to 70 in good health and CMV-seropositive. Both conserved end residues are part of each CDR3.

TRBV5-4	TRBJ2-6	CASSTQSTGANVLTF
TRBV5-1	TRBJ1-6	CASSHRGLFNSPLHF
TRBV11-2	TRBJ1-2	CASSLADSNYGYTF
TRBV7-3	TRBJ1-2	CASSPGTGPFLAGYTF
TRBV19	TRBJ1-1	CASTGEDRDTEAFF
TRBV15	TRBJ2-3	CATSERDRGTDTQYF
TRBV7-8	TRBJ2-3	CASSLARVAGGLTDTQYF
TRBV4-2	TRBJ2-5	CASSQGGALVGETQYF
TRBV19	TRBJ1-1	CASSIPPGTQTEAFF
TRBV19	TRBJ2-7	CASSTPGTAYSYEQYF
TRBV7-9	TRBJ2-1	CASRATVAGGLNEQFF
TRBV9	TRBJ2-2	CASSVGSVGTGELFF
TRBV18	TRBJ1-5	CASSPDSESQPQHF
TRBV7-6	TRBJ2-3	CASSPWTSGGDTDTQYF
TRBV9	TRBJ1-5	CASSVTGDSNQPQHF
TRBV11-2	TRBJ1-4	CASSLALQGGGEKLFF
TRBV10-1	TRBJ2-2	CASSWGGDTGELFF
TRBV29-1	TRBJ2-3	CSVTSGGGTDTQYF
TRBV5-4	TRBJ2-6	CASSSGGLTSGANVLTF
TRBV19	TRBJ1-5	CATSISTGTGAYQPQHF
TRBV6-5	TRBJ1-1	CASSMTGKNTEAFF
TRBV7-3	TRBJ1-2	CASSLTRGRLNYGYTF
TRBV4-1	TRBJ2-7	CASSQVFLGGQDEQYF
TRBV7-9	TRBJ2-2	CASSLPGGANTGELFF
TRBV7-6	TRBJ2-2	CASSLTSARELFF
TRBV12-1	TRBJ2-1	CASSFELAGGFLYNEQFF
TRBV10-3	TRBJ2-7	CAISQTGTGVMVQYF